The clone carrying this T cell receptor beta chain was detected a few times. Its antigen is unidentified. Investigators isolated RNA and reverse transcribed it into cDNA to act as the sequencing template. Some clones are missing from TCRdb's copy, which holds only in-frame ones; the method was immunoSEQ multiplex PCR. The data show 200,000 or so clones, more than 45% seen once. Treatment: oral pan-JAK inhibitor, 5-10 mg twice daily. The data were taken from a study of CD8+ T cells in alopecia areata. Whole-study context: Treated patients received severity scores based on the percentage of scalp area affected.

Notes on the study in general: Many expanded lesional clones persisted in scalp and blood during tofacitinib treatment. Treatment with tofacitinib significantly lowered scalp clonality and reduced expanded CD8+ clones among the top 100. Sequencing of scalp samples also captures resident alphabeta T cells of normal skin.

With 1 base clipped from V and 5 bases from J, the junction kept 4 bases outside the gene matches. The V gene's germline CDR1 is SGHVS and CDR2 FQNEAQ. The length of the CDR3 is 16 residues. The material sequenced was CD4+ T cells sorted from blood, taken at week 24, from a patient treated with tofacitinib. The chain links TRBV7-8 to TRBJ2-5, with 13 nucleotides matching TRBD2. The source is a human donor with alopecia areata. The CDR3 nucleotides read TGTGCCAGCAGCTTAGTTGGGACTAGCGGGATCGAGACCCAGTACTTC. It is translated as CASSLVGTSGIETQYF.